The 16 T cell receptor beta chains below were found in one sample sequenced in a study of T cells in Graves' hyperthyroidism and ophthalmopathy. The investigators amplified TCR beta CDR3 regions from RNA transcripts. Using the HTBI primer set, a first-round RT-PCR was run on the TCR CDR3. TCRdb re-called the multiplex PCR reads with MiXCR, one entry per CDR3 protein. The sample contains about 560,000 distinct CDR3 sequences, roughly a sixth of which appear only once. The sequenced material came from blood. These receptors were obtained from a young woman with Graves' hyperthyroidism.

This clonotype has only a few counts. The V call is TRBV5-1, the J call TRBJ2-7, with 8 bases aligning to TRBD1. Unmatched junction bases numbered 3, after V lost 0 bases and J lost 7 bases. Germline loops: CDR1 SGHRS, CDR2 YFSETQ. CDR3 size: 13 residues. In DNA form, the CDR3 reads TGCGCCAGCAGCTTGGATACAGGGGGAGAGCAGTACTTC. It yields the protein CASSLDTGGEQYF.

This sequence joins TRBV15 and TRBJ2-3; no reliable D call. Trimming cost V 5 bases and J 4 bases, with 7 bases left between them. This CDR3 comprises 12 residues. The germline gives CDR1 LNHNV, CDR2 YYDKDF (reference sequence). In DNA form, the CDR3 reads TGTGCCACCAGCGGTGATTCAGATACGCAGTATTTT. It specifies CATSGDSDTQYF.

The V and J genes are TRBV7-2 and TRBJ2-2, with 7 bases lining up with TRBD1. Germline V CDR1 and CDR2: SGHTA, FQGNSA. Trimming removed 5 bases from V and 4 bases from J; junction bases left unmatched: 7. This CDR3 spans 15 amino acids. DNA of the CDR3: TGTGCCAGCAGCCGACAACAGGGGACCACCGGGGAGCTGTTTTTT. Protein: CASSRQQGTTGELFF.

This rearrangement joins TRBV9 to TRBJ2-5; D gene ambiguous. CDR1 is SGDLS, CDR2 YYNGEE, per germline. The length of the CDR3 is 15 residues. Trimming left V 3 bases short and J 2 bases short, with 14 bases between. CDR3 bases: TGTGCCAGCAGCGCTCAAGCGCGCAGACAAGAGACCCAGTACTTC. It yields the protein CASSAQARRQETQYF. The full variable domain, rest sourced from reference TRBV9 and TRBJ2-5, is DSGVTQTPKHLITATGQRVTLRCSPRSGDLSVYWYQQSLDQGLQFLIQYYNGEERAKGNILERFSAQQFPDLHSELNLSSLELGDSALYFCASSAQARRQETQYFGPGTRLLVL.

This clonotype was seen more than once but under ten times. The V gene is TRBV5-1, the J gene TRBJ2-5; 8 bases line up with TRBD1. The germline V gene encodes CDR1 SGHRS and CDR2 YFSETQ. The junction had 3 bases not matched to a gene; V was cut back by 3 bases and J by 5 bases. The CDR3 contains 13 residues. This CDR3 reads CASSWTGRETQYF. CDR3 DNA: TGCGCCAGCAGCTGGACAGGGAGGGAGACCCAGTACTTC.

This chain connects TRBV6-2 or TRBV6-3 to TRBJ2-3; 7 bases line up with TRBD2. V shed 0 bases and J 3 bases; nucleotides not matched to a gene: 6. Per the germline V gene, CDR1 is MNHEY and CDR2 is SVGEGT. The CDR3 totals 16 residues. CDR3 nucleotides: TGTGCCAGCAGTTACTCAGGGGAGGGGATGACAGATACGCAGTATTTT. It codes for CASSYSGEGMTDTQYF.

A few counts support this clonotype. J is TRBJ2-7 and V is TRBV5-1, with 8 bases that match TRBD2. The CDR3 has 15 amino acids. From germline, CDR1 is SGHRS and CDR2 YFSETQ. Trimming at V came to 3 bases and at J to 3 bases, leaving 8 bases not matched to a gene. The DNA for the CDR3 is TGCGCCAGCAGCTGGGGGGCGGGAGGCCTCTACGAGCAGTACTTC. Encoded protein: CASSWGAGGLYEQYF.

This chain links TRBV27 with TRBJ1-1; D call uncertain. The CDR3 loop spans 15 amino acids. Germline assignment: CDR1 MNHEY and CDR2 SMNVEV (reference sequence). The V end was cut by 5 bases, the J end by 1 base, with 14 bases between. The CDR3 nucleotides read TGTGCCAGCAGTGTGGTGGGATTCGGGAACACTGAAGCTTTCTTT. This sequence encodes CASSVVGFGNTEAFF.

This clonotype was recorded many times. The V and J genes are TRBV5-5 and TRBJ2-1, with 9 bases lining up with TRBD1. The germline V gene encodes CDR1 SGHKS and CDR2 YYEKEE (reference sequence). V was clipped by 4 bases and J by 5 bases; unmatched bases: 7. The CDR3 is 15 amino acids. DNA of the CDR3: TGTGCCAGCAGCCCGGGACAGGGCAGGGACAATGAGCAGTTCTTC. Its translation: CASSPGQGRDNEQFF.

The CDR3 nucleotides are TGTGCCAGCAGTCAGACAGAGACTGGGGCCAACGTCCTGACTTTC. It encodes CASSQTETGANVLTF. The chain couples TRBV3-1 to TRBJ2-6; TRBD1 is a possible D gene (5 bases). Germline values: CDR1 LGHDT, CDR2 YNNKEL (reference sequence). This CDR3 region has 15 residues. Trimming left V 6 bases short and J 2 bases short, with 11 bases between.

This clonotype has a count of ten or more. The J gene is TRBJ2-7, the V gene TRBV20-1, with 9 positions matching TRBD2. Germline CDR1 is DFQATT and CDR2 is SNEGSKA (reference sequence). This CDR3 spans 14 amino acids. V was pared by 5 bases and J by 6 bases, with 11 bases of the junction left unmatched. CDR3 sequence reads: CSAPTGLAGSEQYF. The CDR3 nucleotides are TGCAGTGCTCCTACCGGCCTAGCGGGATCCGAGCAGTACTTC.

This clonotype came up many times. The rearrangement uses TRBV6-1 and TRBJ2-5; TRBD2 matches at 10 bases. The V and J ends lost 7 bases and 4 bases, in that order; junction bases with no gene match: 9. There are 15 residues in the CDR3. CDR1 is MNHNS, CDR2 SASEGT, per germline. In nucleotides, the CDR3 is TGTGCCAGCACCCTGACTAGCGGGCTGCGAGAGACCCAGTACTTC. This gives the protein CASTLTSGLRETQYF.

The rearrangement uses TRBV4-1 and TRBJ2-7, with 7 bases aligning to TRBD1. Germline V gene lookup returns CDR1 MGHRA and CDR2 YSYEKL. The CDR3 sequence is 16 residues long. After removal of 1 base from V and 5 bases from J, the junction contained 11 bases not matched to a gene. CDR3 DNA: TGCGCCAGCAGCCAAGCTTCCAGGGGGTATAATGACGAGCAGTACTTC. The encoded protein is CASSQASRGYNDEQYF.

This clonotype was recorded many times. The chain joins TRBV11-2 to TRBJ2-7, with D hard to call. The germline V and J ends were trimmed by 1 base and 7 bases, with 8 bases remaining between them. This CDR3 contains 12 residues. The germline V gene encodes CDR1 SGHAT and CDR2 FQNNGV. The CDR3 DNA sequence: TGTGCCAGCAGCTTAGGGTCTTGGGAGCAGTACTTC. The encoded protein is CASSLGSWEQYF.

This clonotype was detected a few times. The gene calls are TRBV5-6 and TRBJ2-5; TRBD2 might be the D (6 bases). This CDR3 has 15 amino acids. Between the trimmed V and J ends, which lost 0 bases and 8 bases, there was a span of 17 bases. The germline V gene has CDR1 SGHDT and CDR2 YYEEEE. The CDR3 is CASSLGAGRRDTQYF. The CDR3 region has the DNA TGTGCCAGCAGCTTGGGTGCAGGGAGGAGAGATACCCAGTACTTC.

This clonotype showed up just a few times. This chain's CDR3 is CASSPLGQKDYGYTF. The DNA of the CDR3 is TGTGCCAGCAGCCCCCTGGGCCAGAAAGACTATGGCTACACCTTC. The V call is TRBV7-9, the J call TRBJ1-2; D remains unclear. Germline V lookup: CDR1 SEHNR, CDR2 FQNEAQ (reference sequence). The V end was cut by 5 bases, the J end by 3 bases, with 16 bases between. The CDR3 is made up of 15 amino acids.